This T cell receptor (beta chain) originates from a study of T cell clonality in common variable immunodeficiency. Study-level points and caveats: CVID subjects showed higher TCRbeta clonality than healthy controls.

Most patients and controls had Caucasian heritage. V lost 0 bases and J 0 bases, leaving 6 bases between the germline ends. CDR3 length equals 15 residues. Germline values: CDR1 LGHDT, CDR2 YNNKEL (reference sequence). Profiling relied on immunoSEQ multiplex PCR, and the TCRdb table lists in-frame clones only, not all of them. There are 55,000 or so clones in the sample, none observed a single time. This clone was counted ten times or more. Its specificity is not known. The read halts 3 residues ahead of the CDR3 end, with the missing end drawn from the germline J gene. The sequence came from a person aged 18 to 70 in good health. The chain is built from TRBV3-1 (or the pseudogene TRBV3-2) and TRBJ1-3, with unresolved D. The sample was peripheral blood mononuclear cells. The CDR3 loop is CASSQDPSSGNTIYF. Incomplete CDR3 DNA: TGTGCCAGCAGCCAAGATCCTAGCTCTGGAAACACC.